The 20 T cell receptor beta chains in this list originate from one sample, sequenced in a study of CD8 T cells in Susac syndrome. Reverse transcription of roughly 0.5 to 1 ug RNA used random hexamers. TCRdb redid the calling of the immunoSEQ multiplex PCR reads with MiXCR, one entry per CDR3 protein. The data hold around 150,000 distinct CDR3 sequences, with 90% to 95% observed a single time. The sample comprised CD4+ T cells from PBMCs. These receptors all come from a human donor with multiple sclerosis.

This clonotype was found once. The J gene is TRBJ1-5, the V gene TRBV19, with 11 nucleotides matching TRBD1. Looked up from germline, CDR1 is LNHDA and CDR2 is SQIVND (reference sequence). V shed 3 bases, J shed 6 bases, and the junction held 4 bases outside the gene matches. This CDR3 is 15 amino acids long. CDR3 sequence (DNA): TGTGCCAGTAGTATTGGACAGGGGGCGGGTCAGCCCCAGCATTTT. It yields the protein CASSIGQGAGQPQHF.

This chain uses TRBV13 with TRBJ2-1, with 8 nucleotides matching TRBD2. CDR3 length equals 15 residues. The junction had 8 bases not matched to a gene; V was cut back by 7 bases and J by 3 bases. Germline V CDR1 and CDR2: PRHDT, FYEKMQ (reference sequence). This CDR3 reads CASKGSSGGYNEQFF. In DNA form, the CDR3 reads TGTGCCAGCAAGGGTTCCAGCGGGGGCTACAATGAGCAGTTCTTC. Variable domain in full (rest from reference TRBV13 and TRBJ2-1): AAGVIQSPRHLIKEKRETATLKCYPIPRHDTVYWYQQGPGQDPQFLISFYEKMQSDKGSIPDRFSAQQFSDYHSELNMSSLELGDSALYFCASKGSSGGYNEQFFGPGTRLTVL.

CDR3 amino acids: CAISAGQLGAYEQYF. For the CDR3, the DNA is TGTGCCATCAGCGCGGGACAGCTAGGAGCCTACGAGCAGTACTTC. The chain couples TRBV10-3 to TRBJ2-7; maybe TRBD1 (7 bases). The V gene lost 6 bases and the J gene lost 2 bases, with 17 bases spanning the gap. Germline V CDR1 and CDR2: ENHRY, SYGVKD. The CDR3 consists of 15 residues.

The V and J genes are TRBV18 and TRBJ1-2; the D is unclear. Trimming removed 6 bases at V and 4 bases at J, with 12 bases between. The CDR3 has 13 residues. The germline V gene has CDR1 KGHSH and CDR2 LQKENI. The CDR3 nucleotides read TGTGCCAGCTCCTCGGTGGGGTTCTATGGCTACACCTTC. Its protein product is CASSSVGFYGYTF.

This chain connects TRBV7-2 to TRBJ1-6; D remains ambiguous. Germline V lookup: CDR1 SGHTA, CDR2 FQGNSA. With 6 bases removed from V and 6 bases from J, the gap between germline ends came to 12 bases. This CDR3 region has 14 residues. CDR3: CASRPWASNSPLHF. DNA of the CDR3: TGTGCCAGCAGACCTTGGGCGTCTAATTCACCCCTCCACTTT.

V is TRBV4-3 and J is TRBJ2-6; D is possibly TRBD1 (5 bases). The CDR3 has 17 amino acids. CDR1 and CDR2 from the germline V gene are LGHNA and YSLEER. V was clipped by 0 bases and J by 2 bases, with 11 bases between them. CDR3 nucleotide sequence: TGCGCCAGCAGCCAAGATCTCCGACAGACTGGGGCCAACGTCCTGACTTTC. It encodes CASSQDLRQTGANVLTF.

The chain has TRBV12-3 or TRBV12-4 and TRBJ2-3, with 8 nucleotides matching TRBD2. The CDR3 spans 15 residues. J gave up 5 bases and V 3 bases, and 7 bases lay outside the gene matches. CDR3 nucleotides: TGTGCCAGCAGTTTTGGTAGCGGGAAGGTAGATACGCAGTATTTT. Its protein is CASSFGSGKVDTQYF.

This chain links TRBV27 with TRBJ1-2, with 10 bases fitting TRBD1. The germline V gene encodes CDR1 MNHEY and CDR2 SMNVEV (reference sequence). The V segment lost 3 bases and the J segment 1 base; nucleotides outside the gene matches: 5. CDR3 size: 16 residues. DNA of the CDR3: TGTGCCAGCAGTTTCGGTGGGACAGGGGTTAACTATGGCTACACCTTC. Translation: CASSFGGTGVNYGYTF.

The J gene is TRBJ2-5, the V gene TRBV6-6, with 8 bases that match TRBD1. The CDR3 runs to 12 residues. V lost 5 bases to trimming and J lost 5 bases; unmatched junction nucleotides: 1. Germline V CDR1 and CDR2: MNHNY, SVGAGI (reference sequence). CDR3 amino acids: CASSRDRETQYF. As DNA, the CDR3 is TGTGCCAGCAGTCGGGACAGGGAGACCCAGTACTTC.

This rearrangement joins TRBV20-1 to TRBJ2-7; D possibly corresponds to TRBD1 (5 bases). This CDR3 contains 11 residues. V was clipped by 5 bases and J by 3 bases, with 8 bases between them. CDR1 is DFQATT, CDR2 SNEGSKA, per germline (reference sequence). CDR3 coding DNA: TGCAGTGCTCGACAGTACTACGAGCAGTACTTC. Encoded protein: CSARQYYEQYF.

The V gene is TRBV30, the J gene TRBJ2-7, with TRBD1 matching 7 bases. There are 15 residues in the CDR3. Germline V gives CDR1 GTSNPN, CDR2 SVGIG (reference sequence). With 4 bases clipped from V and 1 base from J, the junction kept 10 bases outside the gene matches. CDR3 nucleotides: TGTGCCTGGAATCACTATTCGGACAGGTCCTACGAGCAGTACTTC. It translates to CAWNHYSDRSYEQYF.

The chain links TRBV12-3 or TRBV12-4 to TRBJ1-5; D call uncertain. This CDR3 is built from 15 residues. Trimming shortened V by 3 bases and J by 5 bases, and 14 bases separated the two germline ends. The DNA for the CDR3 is TGTGCCAGCAGTTTTAACATCCACTCCGATCAGCCCCAGCATTTT. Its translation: CASSFNIHSDQPQHF.

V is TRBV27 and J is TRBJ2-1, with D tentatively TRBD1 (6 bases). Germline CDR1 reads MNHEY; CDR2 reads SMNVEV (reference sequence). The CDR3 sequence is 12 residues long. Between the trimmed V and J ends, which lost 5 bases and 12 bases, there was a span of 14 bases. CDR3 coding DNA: TGTGCCAGCAGTACAGGGTATAGGGCGCAGTTCTTC. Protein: CASSTGYRAQFF.

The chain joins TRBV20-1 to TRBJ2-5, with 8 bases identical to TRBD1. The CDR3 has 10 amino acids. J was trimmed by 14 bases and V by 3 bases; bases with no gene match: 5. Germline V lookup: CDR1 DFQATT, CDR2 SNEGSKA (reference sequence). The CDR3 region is CSARGAGGYF. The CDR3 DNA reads TGCAGTGCTAGGGGAGCAGGGGGCTACTTC.

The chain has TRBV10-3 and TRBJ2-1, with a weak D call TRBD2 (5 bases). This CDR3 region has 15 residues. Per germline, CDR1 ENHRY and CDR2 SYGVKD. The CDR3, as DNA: TGTGCGATAAGAGTCGGGGAGACAACTTACAATGAGCAGTTCTTC. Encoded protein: CAIRVGETTYNEQFF.

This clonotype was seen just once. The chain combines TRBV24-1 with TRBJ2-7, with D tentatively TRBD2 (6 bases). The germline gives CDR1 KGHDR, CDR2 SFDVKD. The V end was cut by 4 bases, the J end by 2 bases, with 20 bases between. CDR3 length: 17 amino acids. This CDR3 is CATSEAGYGQQPYEQYF. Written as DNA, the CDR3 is TGTGCCACCAGTGAGGCGGGGTACGGGCAGCAGCCCTACGAGCAGTACTTC.

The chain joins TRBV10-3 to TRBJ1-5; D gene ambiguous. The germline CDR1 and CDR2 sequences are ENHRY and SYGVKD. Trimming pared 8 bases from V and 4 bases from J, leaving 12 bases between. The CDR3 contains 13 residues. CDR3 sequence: CAIGLESNQPQHF. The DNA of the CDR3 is TGTGCCATCGGACTAGAATCGAATCAGCCCCAGCATTTT.

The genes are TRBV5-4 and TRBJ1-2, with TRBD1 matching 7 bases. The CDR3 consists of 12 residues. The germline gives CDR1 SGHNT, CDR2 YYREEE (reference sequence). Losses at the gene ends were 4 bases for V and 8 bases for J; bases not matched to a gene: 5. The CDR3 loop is CASSVTGLGYTF. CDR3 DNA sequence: TGTGCCAGCAGCGTGACAGGGCTGGGCTACACCTTC.

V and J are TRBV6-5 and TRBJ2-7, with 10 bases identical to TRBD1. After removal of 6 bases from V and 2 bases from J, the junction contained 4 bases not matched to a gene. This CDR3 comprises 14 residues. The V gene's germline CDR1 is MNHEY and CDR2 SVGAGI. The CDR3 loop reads CASSRDRGTYEQYF. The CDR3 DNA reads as TGTGCCAGCAGCCGGGACAGGGGAACCTACGAGCAGTACTTC.

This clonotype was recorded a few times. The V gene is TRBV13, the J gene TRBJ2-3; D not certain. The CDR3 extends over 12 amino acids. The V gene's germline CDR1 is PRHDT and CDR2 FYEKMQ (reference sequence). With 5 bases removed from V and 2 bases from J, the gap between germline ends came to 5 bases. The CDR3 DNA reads TGTGCCAGCAGCCGAACCACAGATACGCAGTATTTT. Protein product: CASSRTTDTQYF.